This note documents a single T cell receptor (beta chain) sequence. Pregnant or lactating patients were excluded, as were those with uncontrolled infection or other autoimmune disease. There are 15 residues in the CDR3. The V gene end was trimmed by 3 bases and the J gene end by 5 bases; junction bases not matched to a gene: 8. Germline values: CDR1 LNHDA, CDR2 SQIVND (reference sequence). This specimen comes from a study of T cells in Graves' hyperthyroidism and ophthalmopathy. Background on the study: The authors collected peripheral blood at initial diagnosis, before any treatment.

Regions amplified from RNA transcripts were the TCR beta CDR3 regions. The HTBI primer set served for first-round RT-PCR of the TCR CDR3. MiXCR, run by TCRdb on the multiplex PCR reads, gives a single entry per CDR3 protein. Among fewer than 600,000 distinct CDR3 sequences listed, 14% were seen once. The sequence derives from a middle-aged woman with Graves' hyperthyroidism. The sequencing input was blood. The chain carries TRBV19 and TRBJ2-7; 9 bases fit TRBD1. CDR3 nucleotides: TGTGCCAGTAGTATTACGGGACAGGGCTTCCACGAGCAGTACTTC. This encodes CASSITGQGFHEQYF. The full variable domain, rest sourced from reference TRBV19 and TRBJ2-7, is DGGITQSPKYLFRKEGQNVTLSCEQNLNHDAMYWYRQDPGQGLRLIYYSQIVNDFQKGDIAEGYSVSREKKESFPLTVTSAQKNPTAFYLCASSITGQGFHEQYFGPGTRLTVT.